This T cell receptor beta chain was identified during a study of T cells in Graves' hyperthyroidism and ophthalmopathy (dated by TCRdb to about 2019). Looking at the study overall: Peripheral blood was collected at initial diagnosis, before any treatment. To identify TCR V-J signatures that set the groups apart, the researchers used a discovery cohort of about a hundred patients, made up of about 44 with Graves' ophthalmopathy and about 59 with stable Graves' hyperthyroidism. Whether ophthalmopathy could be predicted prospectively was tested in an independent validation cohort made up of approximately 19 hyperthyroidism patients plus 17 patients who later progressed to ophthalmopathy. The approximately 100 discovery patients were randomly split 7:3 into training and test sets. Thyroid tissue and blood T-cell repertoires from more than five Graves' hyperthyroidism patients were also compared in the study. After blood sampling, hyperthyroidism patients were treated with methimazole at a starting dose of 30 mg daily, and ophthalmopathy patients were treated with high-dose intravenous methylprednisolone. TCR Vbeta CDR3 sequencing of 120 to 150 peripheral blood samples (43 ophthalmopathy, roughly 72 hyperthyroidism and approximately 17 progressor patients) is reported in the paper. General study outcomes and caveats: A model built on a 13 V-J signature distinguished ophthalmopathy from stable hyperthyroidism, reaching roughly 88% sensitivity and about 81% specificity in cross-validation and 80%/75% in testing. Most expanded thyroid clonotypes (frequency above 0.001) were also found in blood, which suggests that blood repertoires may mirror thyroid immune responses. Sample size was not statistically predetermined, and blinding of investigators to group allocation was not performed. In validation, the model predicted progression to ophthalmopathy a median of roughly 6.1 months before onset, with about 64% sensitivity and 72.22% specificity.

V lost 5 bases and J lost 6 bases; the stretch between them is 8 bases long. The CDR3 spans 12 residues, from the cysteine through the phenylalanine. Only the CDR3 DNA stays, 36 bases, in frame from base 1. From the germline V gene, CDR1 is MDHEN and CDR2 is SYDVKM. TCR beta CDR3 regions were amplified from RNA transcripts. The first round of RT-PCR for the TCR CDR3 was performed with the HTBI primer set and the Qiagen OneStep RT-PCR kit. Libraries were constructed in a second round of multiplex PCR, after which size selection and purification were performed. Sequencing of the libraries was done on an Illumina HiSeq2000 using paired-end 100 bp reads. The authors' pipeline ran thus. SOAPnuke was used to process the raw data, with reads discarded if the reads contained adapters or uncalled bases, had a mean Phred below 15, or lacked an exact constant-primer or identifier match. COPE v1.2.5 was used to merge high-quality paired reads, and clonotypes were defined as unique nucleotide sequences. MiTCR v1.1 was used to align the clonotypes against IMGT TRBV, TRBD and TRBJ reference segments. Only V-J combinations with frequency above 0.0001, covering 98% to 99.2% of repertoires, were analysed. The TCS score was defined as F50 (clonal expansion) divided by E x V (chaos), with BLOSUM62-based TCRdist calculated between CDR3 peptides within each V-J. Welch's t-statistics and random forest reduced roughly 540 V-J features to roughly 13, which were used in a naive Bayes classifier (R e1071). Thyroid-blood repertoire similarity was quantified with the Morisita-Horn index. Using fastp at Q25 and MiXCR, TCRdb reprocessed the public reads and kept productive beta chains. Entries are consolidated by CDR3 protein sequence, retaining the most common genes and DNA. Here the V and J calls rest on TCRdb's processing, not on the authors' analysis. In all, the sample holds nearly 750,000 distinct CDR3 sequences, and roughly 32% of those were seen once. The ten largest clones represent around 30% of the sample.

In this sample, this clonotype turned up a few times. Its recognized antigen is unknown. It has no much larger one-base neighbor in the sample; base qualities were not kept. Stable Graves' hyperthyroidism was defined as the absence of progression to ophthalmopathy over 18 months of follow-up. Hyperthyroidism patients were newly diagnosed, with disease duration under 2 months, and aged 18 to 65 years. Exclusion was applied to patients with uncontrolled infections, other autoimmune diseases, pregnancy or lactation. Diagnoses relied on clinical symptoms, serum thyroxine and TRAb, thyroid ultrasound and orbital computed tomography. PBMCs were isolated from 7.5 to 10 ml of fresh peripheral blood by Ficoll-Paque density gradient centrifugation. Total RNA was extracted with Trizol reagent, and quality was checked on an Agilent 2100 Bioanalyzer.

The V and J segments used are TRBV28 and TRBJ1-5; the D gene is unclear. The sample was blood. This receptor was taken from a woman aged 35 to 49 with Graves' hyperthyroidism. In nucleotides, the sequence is TGTGCCAGCAGTGGTGCCTTTCAGCCCCAGCATTTT. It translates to CASSGAFQPQHF.